The next 23 T cell receptor beta chains were all read from a single sample in a study of shared clonotypes between healthy human individuals. Only in-frame clones appear in the TCRdb table, and some are missing; sequencing was by immunoSEQ multiplex PCR. The sample lists hundreds of thousands of clones; roughly four fifths were seen once. Sequenced sample: PBMCs. The receptors stem from a woman aged 35 to 49 in good health. Some clones in this sample may be carry-over from other donors' samples.

CDR3 DNA: TGTGCCAGCAGTGAGCGGGAGGGCTCCTACAATGAGCAGTTCTTC. Amino acids: CASSEREGSYNEQFF. This chain joins TRBV6-1 and TRBJ2-1; 9 bases fit TRBD2. Germline trimming cut 3 bases from V and 0 bases from J; bases unmatched to any gene: 0. The CDR3 has 15 amino acids. Germline assignment: CDR1 MNHNS and CDR2 SASEGT.

The rearrangement uses TRBV28 and TRBJ1-5; possibly TRBD1 for D (6 bases). The ends were cut back, 4 bases at V and 6 bases at J, with 7 bases in the middle. This CDR3 has 12 residues. Germline CDR1 and CDR2: MDHEN and SYDVKM. The CDR3 DNA reads TGTGCCAGCAGTTCAGGGGTTCAGCCCCAGCATTTT. Its translation is CASSSGVQPQHF.

This CDR3 reads CASSETGGSQPQHF. CDR3 nucleotide sequence: TGTGCCAGCAGTGAAACAGGGGGATCTCAGCCCCAGCATTTT. The chain is built from TRBV2 and TRBJ1-5; 8 bases line up with TRBD1. CDR1 is SNHLY, CDR2 FYNNEI, per germline. This CDR3 has 14 amino acids. J lost 6 bases, V lost 2 bases, and 3 bases had no gene match.

This clone showed up just once. The gene calls are TRBV7-9 and TRBJ2-5, with 13 bases matching TRBD2. The CDR3 is made up of 15 amino acids. Germline values: CDR1 SEHNR, CDR2 FQNEAQ (reference sequence). The J segment lost 4 bases and the V segment lost 5 bases, leaving 4 bases of the junction unmatched. In nucleotides, the CDR3 is TGTGCCAGCAGCCTAGGACTAGCGGGAGTAGAGACCCAGTACTTC. Protein sequence: CASSLGLAGVETQYF.

The V and J genes are TRBV7-2 and TRBJ2-7; weak D call: TRBD2 (6 bases). The CDR3 has 14 residues. Germline assignment: CDR1 SGHTA and CDR2 FQGNSA. The V and J ends lost 5 bases and 2 bases respectively, with 13 bases between them. CDR3 region: CASSALWGAYEQYF. DNA of the CDR3: TGTGCCAGCAGCGCCTTATGGGGGGCCTACGAGCAGTACTTC.

The chain combines TRBV7-9 with TRBJ2-1; possibly TRBD2 for D (6 bases). The CDR3 is 16 residues long. The germline V and J ends were trimmed by 2 bases and 0 bases, with 11 bases remaining between them. Germline V gene data show CDR1 as SEHNR and CDR2 as FQNEAQ (reference sequence). For the CDR3, the DNA is TGTGCCAGCAGCTTAATCCGGGGGAGCTCCTACAATGAGCAGTTCTTC. Its translation is CASSLIRGSSYNEQFF.

Only a few counts were recorded for this clone. This chain links TRBV30 with TRBJ2-2; D call uncertain. This CDR3 has 12 residues. The germline V gene has CDR1 GTSNPN and CDR2 SVGIG (reference sequence). Between the trimmed V and J ends, which lost 0 bases and 5 bases, there was a span of 4 bases. The CDR3 is CAWSVQTGELFF. As DNA, the CDR3 is TGTGCCTGGAGTGTACAAACCGGGGAGCTGTTTTTT. Filled out from reference TRBV30 and TRBJ2-2, the complete variable domain reads SQTIHQWPATLVQPVGSPLSLECTVEGTSNPNLYWYRQAAGRGLQLLFYSVGIGQISSEVPQNLSASRPQDRQFILSSKKLLLSDSGFYLCAWSVQTGELFFGEGSRLTVL.

The chain couples TRBV29-1 to TRBJ2-5, with D perhaps matching TRBD1 (7 bases). The V gene lost 4 bases and the J gene lost 11 bases, with 23 bases spanning the gap. Per germline, CDR1 SQVTM and CDR2 ANQGSEA. There are 14 residues in the CDR3. CDR3 DNA sequence: TGCAGCGTTGGGGGACAGCCCCTAGGTCGGGAGCAGTACTTC. This sequence encodes CSVGGQPLGREQYF. Full variable domain (outside the CDR3, taken from reference TRBV29-1 and TRBJ2-5): SAVISQKPSRDICQRGTSLTIQCQVDSQVTMMFWYRQQPGQSLTLIATANQGSEATYESGFVIDKFPISRPNLTFSTLTVSNMSPEDSSIYLCSVGGQPLGREQYFGPGTRLLVL.

The rearrangement uses TRBV7-2 and TRBJ2-5, with 8 bases matching TRBD2. Germline values: CDR1 SGHTA, CDR2 FQGNSA. J gave up 2 bases and V 2 bases, and 7 bases lay outside the gene matches. The CDR3 runs 16 residues. The CDR3: CASSLSSSGRQETQYF. The CDR3 bases are TGTGCCAGCAGCTTATCCTCTAGCGGGCGGCAAGAGACCCAGTACTTC.

This clone showed up just once. The rearrangement uses TRBV5-1 and TRBJ2-5; D is uncertain. This CDR3 spans 15 amino acids. The ends were cut back, 4 bases at V and 1 base at J, with 14 bases in the middle. The germline V gene encodes CDR1 SGHRS and CDR2 YFSETQ. The CDR3: CASSPDSPLQETQYF. DNA for the CDR3: TGCGCCAGCAGCCCCGACTCCCCTCTCCAAGAGACCCAGTACTTC.

The rearrangement uses TRBV18 and TRBJ2-7; D may be TRBD1 (6 bases). The CDR3 totals 16 residues. Germline CDR1 reads KGHSH; CDR2 reads LQKENI. V was trimmed by 2 bases and J by 2 bases, leaving 16 bases between them. CDR3: CASSPNLGQGTYEQYF. Written as DNA, the CDR3 is TGTGCCAGCTCACCAAATCTGGGCCAGGGGACCTACGAGCAGTACTTC.

V is TRBV27 and J is TRBJ1-5, with a possible D match to TRBD1 (5 bases). CDR1 is MNHEY and CDR2 is SMNVEV in the germline V gene (reference sequence). The CDR3 runs to 14 residues. Trimming took off 6 bases at V and 4 bases at J, with 13 bases between the two ends. As DNA, the CDR3 is TGTGCCAGCAGCGACCAGGGAGCGAATCAGCCCCAGCATTTT. Protein: CASSDQGANQPQHF.

This clone was seen only a few times. The chain uses TRBV9 and TRBJ1-1; D may be TRBD1 (5 bases). The CDR3 extends over 14 amino acids. V was trimmed by 3 bases and J by 9 bases, leaving 18 bases between them. CDR1 is SGDLS and CDR2 is YYNGEE in the germline V gene. This CDR3 is CASSATSRPGQAFF. The CDR3 DNA is TGTGCCAGCAGCGCGACCTCGCGGCCGGGGCAAGCTTTCTTT.

J is TRBJ1-1 and V is TRBV30; D possibly corresponds to TRBD1 (6 bases). Germline CDR1 and CDR2: GTSNPN and SVGIG (reference sequence). Trimming cost V 3 bases and J 3 bases, with 14 bases left between them. There are 14 residues in the CDR3. The CDR3 loop reads CAWSRRGVYTEAFF. The CDR3 DNA is TGTGCCTGGAGCCGGAGGGGGGTATACACTGAAGCTTTCTTT.

In the case of this clone: A far larger clone is one base from this, pointing to a likely read error. The conserved phenylalanine or tryptophan is not found at the CDR3 terminus, so this likely reflects a read error. The V gene is TRBV4-3, the J gene TRBJ2-7; 7 bases align to TRBD2. Germline V lookup: CDR1 LGHNA, CDR2 YSLEER. V was clipped by 1 base and J by 3 bases; unmatched bases: 12. The CDR3 runs to 17 residues. In DNA, the CDR3 is TGCGCCAGCAGCCAAGGAGCGGGCAGCGGGGTCCGCTACGAGCAGTACCTC. Translated, it gives CASSQGAGSGVRYEQYL.

The J gene is TRBJ1-2, the V gene TRBV28; a weak D match, TRBD1 (5 bases). Per germline, CDR1 MDHEN and CDR2 SYDVKM. There are 15 residues in the CDR3. The V end was cut by 4 bases, the J end by 4 bases, with 16 bases between. The CDR3 protein is CASSSSGPISYGYTF. The CDR3 nucleotides read TGTGCCAGCAGTTCCTCGGGACCGATCTCCTATGGCTACACCTTC.

The chain couples TRBV14 to TRBJ2-7; a possible D gene is TRBD2 (6 bases). Trimming removed 4 bases from V and 6 bases from J, with 10 bases in between. The V gene's germline CDR1 is SGHDN and CDR2 FVKESK. This CDR3 has 12 amino acids. The CDR3 reads CASSRARGEQYF. In DNA, the CDR3 is TGTGCCAGCAGCCGTGCGCGGGGCGAGCAGTACTTC.

The V and J genes are TRBV6-6 and TRBJ2-7; possibly TRBD1 or TRBD2 for D (5 bases each). V was clipped by 2 bases and J by 4 bases, with 15 bases between them. The CDR3 has 15 residues. Per germline, CDR1 MNHNY and CDR2 SVGAGI (reference sequence). This CDR3 is CASSYPGRGGYEQYF. The CDR3 nucleotides are TGTGCCAGCAGTTACCCCGGACGGGGCGGGTACGAGCAGTACTTC.

The chain has TRBV2 and TRBJ1-2, with unresolved D. Trimming took off 6 bases at V and 0 bases at J, with 14 bases between the two ends. Per germline, CDR1 SNHLY and CDR2 FYNNEI. The CDR3 runs 15 residues. The CDR3 is CASRWRAGANYGYTF. In DNA, the CDR3 is TGTGCCAGCAGGTGGAGGGCGGGTGCTAACTATGGCTACACCTTC.

The chain recombines TRBV6-5 with TRBJ2-5; 7 bases align to TRBD2. The CDR3 has 14 residues. The germline CDR1 and CDR2 sequences are MNHEY and SVGAGI. J gave up 3 bases and V 5 bases, and 6 bases lay outside the gene matches. The CDR3, as DNA: TGTGCCAGCAGTCCGGGACTATATGAAGAGACCCAGTACTTC. Translated: CASSPGLYEETQYF.

The CDR3 DNA reads TGTGCCAGCAGCGTAGACCCCTTGGGGAAACTGTTTTTT. Residues: CASSVDPLGKLFF. The V and J genes are TRBV9 and TRBJ1-4; D not resolved. Trimming removed 0 bases from V and 11 bases from J, with 11 bases in between. CDR1 SGDLS and CDR2 YYNGEE come from the germline V gene. The CDR3 contains 13 residues.

Comments on this clone: A much larger clone lies a single base off, so this may be a read error. The chain combines TRBV7-2 with TRBJ2-1; D is uncertain. V was pared by 1 base and J by 4 bases, with 5 bases between. Germline lookup yields CDR1 SGHTA and CDR2 FQGNSA. The CDR3 is 13 amino acids. The CDR3 nucleotides are TGTGCCAGCAGCTTAGGGCAGTACAATGAGCAGTTCTTC. It is translated as CASSLGQYNEQFF.

V gene TRBV19 combines with J gene TRBJ2-2; D not resolved. This CDR3 is 16 amino acids long. Germline-derived CDR1 and CDR2 are LNHDA and SQIVND (reference sequence). The V end was cut by 3 bases, the J end by 4 bases, with 15 bases between. The CDR3 region has the DNA TGTGCCAGTAGTATTCAGCCACAGCCCTCCACCGGGGAGCTGTTTTTT. Amino acid sequence: CASSIQPQPSTGELFF.